The 17 T cell receptor beta chains presented below share a single source sample, sequenced in a study of blood T cell repertoires in COVID-19. TCRdb's table, derived via immunoSEQ multiplex PCR, lists solely in-frame clones and lacks some. This table has some 200,000 clones, around 81% appearing once. The sequenced sample was peripheral blood. The receptors derive from a woman over 75 with COVID-19, enrolled during active disease.

This rearrangement joins TRBV6-5 to TRBJ2-3, with 15 bases matching TRBD2. The junction had 5 bases not matched to a gene; V was cut back by 6 bases and J by 7 bases. This CDR3 contains 15 residues. Germline V CDR1 and CDR2: MNHEY, SVGAGI. The CDR3 DNA is TGTGCCAGCAGGAGGACTAGCGGGAGGGGGTATACGCAGTATTTT. Its protein product is CASRRTSGRGYTQYF.

This clone came up a few times. The genes are TRBV29-1 and TRBJ1-2; possibly TRBD1 for D (5 bases). CDR1 and CDR2 (germline): SQVTM, ANQGSEA. The length of the CDR3 is 11 residues. The V and J ends lost 4 bases and 4 bases respectively, with 7 bases between them. CDR3 residues: CSVVRGYGYTF. The CDR3 bases are TGCAGCGTTGTTAGGGGCTATGGCTACACCTTC. Complete variable domain (other parts from reference TRBV29-1 and TRBJ1-2): SAVISQKPSRDICQRGTSLTIQCQVDSQVTMMFWYRQQPGQSLTLIATANQGSEATYESGFVIDKFPISRPNLTFSTLTVSNMSPEDSSIYLCSVVRGYGYTFGSGTRLTVV.

The chain joins TRBV19 to TRBJ2-3; perhaps TRBD1 as D (6 bases). Germline CDR1 LNHDA, CDR2 SQIVND (reference sequence). The CDR3 consists of 15 residues. V was trimmed by 3 bases and J by 2 bases, leaving 12 bases between them. The CDR3 nucleotides are TGTGCCAGTAGTATCGCAGGGGCCATCACAGATACGCAGTATTTT. It encodes CASSIAGAITDTQYF.

The gene calls are TRBV3-1 (or the pseudogene TRBV3-2) and TRBJ2-7, with 8 bases identical to TRBD2. CDR3 length: 15 amino acids. Germline CDR1 reads LGHDT; CDR2 reads YNNKEL (reference sequence). V was pared by 2 bases and J by 7 bases, with 10 bases of the junction left unmatched. The CDR3 sequence: CASSQMVAGPREQYF. The CDR3 nucleotides read TGTGCCAGCAGCCAAATGGTAGCGGGACCTCGTGAGCAGTACTTC.

The rearrangement joins TRBV13 to TRBJ1-1, with unresolved D. In germline, CDR1 is PRHDT, CDR2 FYEKMQ (reference sequence). The ends were cut back, 1 base at V and 1 base at J, with 10 bases in the middle. The CDR3 is made up of 15 amino acids. CDR3 sequence (DNA): TGTGCCAGCAGCTTAGTTACCGACAAGAACACTGAAGCTTTCTTT. Amino acids: CASSLVTDKNTEAFF. Based on the CDR3 plus reference TRBV13 and TRBJ1-1, the full variable domain is AAGVIQSPRHLIKEKRETATLKCYPIPRHDTVYWYQQGPGQDPQFLISFYEKMQSDKGSIPDRFSAQQFSDYHSELNMSSLELGDSALYFCASSLVTDKNTEAFFGQGTRLTVV.

The genes are TRBV19 and TRBJ2-2; D is perhaps TRBD1 (6 bases). Germline V gene sequence: CDR1 LNHDA, CDR2 SQIVND (reference sequence). The CDR3 has 15 amino acids. V was clipped by 5 bases and J by 6 bases, with 16 bases between them. This CDR3 reads CASSFTGLVPGELFF. CDR3 coding DNA: TGTGCCAGTAGTTTTACAGGGTTGGTCCCCGGGGAGCTGTTTTTT.

This clone has a handful of counts. V and J are TRBV10-3 and TRBJ2-7; 9 positions match TRBD2. From germline, CDR1 is ENHRY and CDR2 SYGVKD. The CDR3 has 15 amino acids. J gave up 2 bases and V 4 bases, and 6 bases lay outside the gene matches. CDR3 bases: TGTGCCATCAGTGTACGGGCTAGCGGGGCCTACGAGCAGTACTTC. This encodes CAISVRASGAYEQYF.

A single count supports this clone. The J gene is TRBJ2-7, the V gene TRBV11-2; D is undetermined. The V end was cut by 5 bases, the J end by 0 bases, with 5 bases between. The germline CDR1 and CDR2 sequences are SGHAT and FQNNGV. The CDR3 is 12 amino acids. CDR3 amino acids: CASSHGSYEQYF. The CDR3 bases are TGTGCCAGCAGCCACGGCTCCTACGAGCAGTACTTC.

The V call is TRBV5-4, the J call TRBJ2-5; TRBD1 matches at 11 bases. Germline assignment: CDR1 SGHNT and CDR2 YYREEE (reference sequence). This CDR3 spans 15 amino acids. Unmatched junction bases numbered 6, after V lost 3 bases and J lost 5 bases. The CDR3 protein is CASSSRTGGWETQYF. In DNA, the CDR3 is TGTGCCAGCAGCTCGAGGACAGGGGGCTGGGAGACCCAGTACTTC.

In this sample, this clone turned up once. This sample includes further DNA sequences coding for the same CDR3. This rearrangement joins TRBV7-8 to TRBJ1-2; D is uncertain. The V and J ends lost 1 base and 5 bases respectively, with 8 bases between them. The CDR3 contains 13 residues. Germline-derived CDR1 and CDR2 are SGHVS and FQNEAQ. CDR3 protein: CASSLGRGYGYTF. CDR3 nucleotides: TGTGCCAGCAGCTTAGGTCGCGGGTATGGCTACACCTTC.

In regard to this clone: Sequence at one end of the junction differs from germline and may be a read error. This chain's CDR3 is CASSLEGDSSYEQYF. CDR3 sequence (DNA): TGTGCCAGTAGTTTAGAAGGGGACAGCTCCTACGAGCAGTACTTC. The chain carries TRBV19 and TRBJ2-7; 7 nucleotides align to TRBD1. CDR1 is LNHDA and CDR2 is SQIVND in the germline V gene (reference sequence). The CDR3 spans 15 residues.

CDR3 sequence: CASSLVPPASGASTDTQYF. In nucleotides, the CDR3 is TGTGCCAGCAGTTTGGTGCCCCCCGCTAGCGGAGCCAGCACAGATACGCAGTATTTT. The chain joins TRBV28 to TRBJ2-3; the match to TRBD2 covers 7 bases. This CDR3 region has 19 residues. Germline CDR1 MDHEN, CDR2 SYDVKM. J gave up 0 bases and V 3 bases, and 15 bases lay outside the gene matches.

In DNA, the CDR3 is TGTGCCAGCAGTTACTCGAGCGGGAGCCCCTACGAGCAGTACTTC. This gives the protein CASSYSSGSPYEQYF. This chain joins TRBV6-5 and TRBJ2-7; 8 bases map to TRBD2. CDR1 MNHEY and CDR2 SVGAGI come from the germline V gene. Trimming took 0 bases from V and 2 from J; bases not matched to a gene: 3. This CDR3 region has 15 residues.

The rearrangement joins TRBV2 to TRBJ2-1; TRBD1 matches at 8 bases. This CDR3 has 16 amino acids. V was pared by 7 bases and J by 8 bases, with 16 bases of the junction left unmatched. CDR1 is SNHLY and CDR2 is FYNNEI in the germline V gene. In DNA, the CDR3 is TGTGCCAGCAACCGACAGGGGAAGAGTTCCGGGGATGAGCAGTTCTTC. Translating it yields CASNRQGKSSGDEQFF.

This chain uses TRBV24-1 with TRBJ2-3, with D maybe TRBD2 (5 bases). Germline lookup yields CDR1 KGHDR and CDR2 SFDVKD. The CDR3 is 16 amino acids. The V end was cut by 4 bases, the J end by 4 bases, with 17 bases between. CDR3 DNA: TGTGCCACCAGTGACACGACTGGGAGTAGGGCAGATACGCAGTATTTT. Amino acid sequence: CATSDTTGSRADTQYF.

The genes are TRBV4-2 and TRBJ1-4; D is unclear. Germline V gene data show CDR1 as LGHNA and CDR2 as YNFKEQ. The CDR3 covers 14 residues. The ends were cut back, 1 base at V and 8 bases at J, with 11 bases in the middle. In DNA, the CDR3 is TGTGCCAGCAGCCAAGTCGACCGGGGAGAAAAACTGTTTTTT. It yields the protein CASSQVDRGEKLFF.

V gene TRBV7-3 combines with J gene TRBJ2-6, with 9 bases matching TRBD1. This CDR3 spans 15 amino acids. Germline values: CDR1 SGHTA, CDR2 FQGTGA. J lost 4 bases, V lost 4 bases, and 2 bases had no gene match. The DNA for the CDR3 is TGTGCCAGCAGCTCACAGGGGGCCGGGGCCAACGTCCTGACTTTC. This translates into CASSSQGAGANVLTF.